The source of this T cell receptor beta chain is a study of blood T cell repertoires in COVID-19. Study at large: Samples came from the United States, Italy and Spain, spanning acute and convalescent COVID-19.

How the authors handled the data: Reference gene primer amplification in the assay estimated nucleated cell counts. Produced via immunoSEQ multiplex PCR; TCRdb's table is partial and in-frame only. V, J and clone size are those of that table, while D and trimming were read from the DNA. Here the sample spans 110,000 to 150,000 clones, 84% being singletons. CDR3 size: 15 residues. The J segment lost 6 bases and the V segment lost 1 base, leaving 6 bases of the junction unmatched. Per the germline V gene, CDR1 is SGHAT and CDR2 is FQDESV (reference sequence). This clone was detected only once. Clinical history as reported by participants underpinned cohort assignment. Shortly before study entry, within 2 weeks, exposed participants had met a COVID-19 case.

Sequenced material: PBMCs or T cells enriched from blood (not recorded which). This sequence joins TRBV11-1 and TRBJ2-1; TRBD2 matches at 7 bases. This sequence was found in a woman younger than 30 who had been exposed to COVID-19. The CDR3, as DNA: TGTGCCAGCAGCTTAGACGCGGGAGACGGCAATGAGCAGTTCTTC. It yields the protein CASSLDAGDGNEQFF.